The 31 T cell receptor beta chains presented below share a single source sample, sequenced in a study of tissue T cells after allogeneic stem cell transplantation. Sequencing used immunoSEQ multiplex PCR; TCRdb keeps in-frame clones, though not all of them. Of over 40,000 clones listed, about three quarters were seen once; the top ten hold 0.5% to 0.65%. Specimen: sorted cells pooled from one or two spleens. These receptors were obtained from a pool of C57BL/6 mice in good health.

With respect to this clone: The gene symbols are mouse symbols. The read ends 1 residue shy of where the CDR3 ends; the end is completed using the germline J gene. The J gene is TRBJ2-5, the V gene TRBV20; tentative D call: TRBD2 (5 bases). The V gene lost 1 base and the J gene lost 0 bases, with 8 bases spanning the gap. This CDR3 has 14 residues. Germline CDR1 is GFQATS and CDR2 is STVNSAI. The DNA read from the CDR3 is TGTGGTGCTAGGGGTGGGGTTAACCAAGACACCCAGTAC. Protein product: CGARGGVNQDTQY. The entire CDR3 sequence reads CGARGGVNQDTQYF.

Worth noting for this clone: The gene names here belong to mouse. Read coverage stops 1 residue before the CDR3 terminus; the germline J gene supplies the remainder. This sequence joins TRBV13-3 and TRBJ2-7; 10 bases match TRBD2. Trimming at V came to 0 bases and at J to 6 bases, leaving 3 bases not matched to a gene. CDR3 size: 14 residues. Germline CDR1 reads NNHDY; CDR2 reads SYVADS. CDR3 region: CASSDGLGGPEQYF. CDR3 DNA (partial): TGTGCCAGCAGTGATGGGCTGGGGGGGCCTGAACAGTAC.

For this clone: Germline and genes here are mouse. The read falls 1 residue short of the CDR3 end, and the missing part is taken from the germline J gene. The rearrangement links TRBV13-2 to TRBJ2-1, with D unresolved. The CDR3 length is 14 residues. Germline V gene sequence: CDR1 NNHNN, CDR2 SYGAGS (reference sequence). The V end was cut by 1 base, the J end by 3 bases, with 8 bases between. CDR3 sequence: CASGDKSRYAEQFF. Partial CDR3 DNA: TGTGCCAGCGGTGATAAATCCCGCTATGCTGAGCAGTTC.

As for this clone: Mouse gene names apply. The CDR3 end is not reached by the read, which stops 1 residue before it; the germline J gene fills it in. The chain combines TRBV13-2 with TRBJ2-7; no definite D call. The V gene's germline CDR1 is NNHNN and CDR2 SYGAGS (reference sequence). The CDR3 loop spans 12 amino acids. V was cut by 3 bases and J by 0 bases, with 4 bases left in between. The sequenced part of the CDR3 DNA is TGTGCCAGCGGTGTCACCTCCTATGAACAGTAC. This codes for CASGVTSYEQY. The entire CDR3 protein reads CASGVTSYEQYF.

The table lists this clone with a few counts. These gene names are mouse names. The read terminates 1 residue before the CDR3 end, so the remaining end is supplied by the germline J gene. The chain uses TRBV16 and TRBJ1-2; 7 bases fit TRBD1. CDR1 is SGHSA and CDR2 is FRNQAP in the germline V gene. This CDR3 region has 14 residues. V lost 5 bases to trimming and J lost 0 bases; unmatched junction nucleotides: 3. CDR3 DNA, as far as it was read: TGTGCAAGCAGCAGGGACAGTGCAAACTCCGACTACACC. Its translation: CASSRDSANSDYT. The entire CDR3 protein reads CASSRDSANSDYTF.

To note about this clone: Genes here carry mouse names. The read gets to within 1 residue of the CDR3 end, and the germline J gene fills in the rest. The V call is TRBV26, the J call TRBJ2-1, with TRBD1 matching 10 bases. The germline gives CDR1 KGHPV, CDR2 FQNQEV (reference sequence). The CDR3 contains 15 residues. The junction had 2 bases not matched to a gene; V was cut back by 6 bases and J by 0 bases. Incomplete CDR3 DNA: TGTGCCAGCAGCGACAGGGGGCTTAACTATGCTGAGCAGTTC. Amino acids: CASSDRGLNYAEQF. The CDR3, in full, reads CASSDRGLNYAEQFF.

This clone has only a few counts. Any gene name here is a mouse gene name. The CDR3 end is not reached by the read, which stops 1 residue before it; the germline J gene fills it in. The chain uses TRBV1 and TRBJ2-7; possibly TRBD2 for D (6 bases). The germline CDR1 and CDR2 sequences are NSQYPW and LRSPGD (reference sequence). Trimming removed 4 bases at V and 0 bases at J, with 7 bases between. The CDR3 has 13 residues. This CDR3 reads CTCSETGSYEQYF. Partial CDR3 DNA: TGCACCTGCAGTGAGACTGGCTCCTATGAACAGTAC.

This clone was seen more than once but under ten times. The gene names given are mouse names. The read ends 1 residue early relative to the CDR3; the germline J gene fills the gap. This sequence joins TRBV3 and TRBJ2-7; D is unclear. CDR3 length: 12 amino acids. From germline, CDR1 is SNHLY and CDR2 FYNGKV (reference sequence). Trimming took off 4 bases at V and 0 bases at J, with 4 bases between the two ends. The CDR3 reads CASSSSSYEQYF. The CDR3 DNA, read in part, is TGTGCCAGCAGCTCCAGCTCCTATGAACAGTAC.

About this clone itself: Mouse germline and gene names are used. The CDR3 spells CASSVPTVSGNTLYF. The CDR3 bases that were read are TGTGCCAGCAGTGTCCCGACAGTTTCTGGAAATACGCTCTAT. The V gene is TRBV13-1, the J gene TRBJ1-3; tentatively, D is TRBD1 (5 bases). The sequence runs out 1 residue before the end of the CDR3; the remainder is reconstructed from the germline J gene. Trimming pared 3 bases from V and 0 bases from J, leaving 10 bases between. CDR3 length: 15 amino acids. Germline values: CDR1 NSHNY, CDR2 SYGAGN.

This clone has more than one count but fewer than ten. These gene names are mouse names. The CDR3 loop is CGAGRWGGTYEQYF. CDR3 DNA (partial): TGTGGTGCTGGGAGGTGGGGGGGGACTTATGAACAGTAC. The V and J genes are TRBV20 and TRBJ2-7; 8 bases match TRBD2. The read is 1 residue too short to cover the CDR3 end, so that end is filled in from the germline J gene. This CDR3 has 14 residues. CDR1 and CDR2 (germline): GFQATS, STVNSAI. The V gene end was trimmed by 5 bases and the J gene end by 4 bases; junction bases not matched to a gene: 10.

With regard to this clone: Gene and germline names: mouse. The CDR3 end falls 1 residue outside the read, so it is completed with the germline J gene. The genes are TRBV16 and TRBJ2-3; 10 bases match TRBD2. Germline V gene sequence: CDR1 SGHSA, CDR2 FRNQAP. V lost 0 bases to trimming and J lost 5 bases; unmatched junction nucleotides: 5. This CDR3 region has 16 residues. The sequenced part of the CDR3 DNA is TGTGCAAGCAGCTTAGATCTCTGGGGGGGCCTAGAAACGCTGTAT. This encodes CASSLDLWGGLETLY. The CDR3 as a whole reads CASSLDLWGGLETLYF.

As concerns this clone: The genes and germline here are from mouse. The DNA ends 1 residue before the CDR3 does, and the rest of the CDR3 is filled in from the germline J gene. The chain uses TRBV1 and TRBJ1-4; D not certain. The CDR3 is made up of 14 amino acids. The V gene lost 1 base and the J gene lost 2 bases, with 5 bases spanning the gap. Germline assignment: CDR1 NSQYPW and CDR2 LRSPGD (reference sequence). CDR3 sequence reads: CTCSAVTSNERLFF. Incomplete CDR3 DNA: TGCACCTGCAGTGCAGTGACATCCAACGAAAGATTATTT.

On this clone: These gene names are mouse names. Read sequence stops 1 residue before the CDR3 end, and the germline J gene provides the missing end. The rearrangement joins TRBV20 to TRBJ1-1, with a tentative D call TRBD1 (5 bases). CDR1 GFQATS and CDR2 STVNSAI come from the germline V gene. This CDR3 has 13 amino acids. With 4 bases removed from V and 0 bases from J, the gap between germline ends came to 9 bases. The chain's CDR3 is CGATWTSNTEVFF. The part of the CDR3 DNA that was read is TGTGGTGCTACTTGGACATCAAACACAGAAGTCTTC.

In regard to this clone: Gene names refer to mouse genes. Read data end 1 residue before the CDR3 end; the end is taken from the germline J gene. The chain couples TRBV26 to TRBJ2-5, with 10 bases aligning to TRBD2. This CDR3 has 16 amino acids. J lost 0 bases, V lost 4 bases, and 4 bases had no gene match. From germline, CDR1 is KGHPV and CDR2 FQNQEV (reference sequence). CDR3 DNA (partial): TGTGCCAGCAGTCGACTGGGGGGCCGTAACCAAGACACCCAGTAC. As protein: CASSRLGGRNQDTQY. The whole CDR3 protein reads CASSRLGGRNQDTQYF.

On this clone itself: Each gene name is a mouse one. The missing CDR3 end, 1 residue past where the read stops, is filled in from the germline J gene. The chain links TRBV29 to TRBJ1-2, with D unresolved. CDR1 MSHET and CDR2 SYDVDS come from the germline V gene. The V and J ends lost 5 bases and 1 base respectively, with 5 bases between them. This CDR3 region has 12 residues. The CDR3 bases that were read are TGTGCTAGCAGTGGCAGAAACTCCGACTACACC. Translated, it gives CASSGRNSDYT. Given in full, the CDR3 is CASSGRNSDYTF.

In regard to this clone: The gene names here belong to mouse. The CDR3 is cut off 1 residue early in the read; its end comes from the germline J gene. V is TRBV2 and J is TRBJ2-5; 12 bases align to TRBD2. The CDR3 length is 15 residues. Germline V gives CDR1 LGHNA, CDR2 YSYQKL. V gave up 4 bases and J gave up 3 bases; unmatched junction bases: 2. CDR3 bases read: TGTGCCAGCAGCCGGGGGACTGGGGGGCAAGACACCCAGTAC. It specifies CASSRGTGGQDTQY. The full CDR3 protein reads CASSRGTGGQDTQYF. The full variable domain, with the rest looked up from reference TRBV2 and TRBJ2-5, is DPKIIQKPKYLVAVTGSEKILICEQYLGHNAMYWYRQSAKKPLEFMFSYSYQKLMDNQTASSRFQPQSSKKNHLDLQITALKPDDSATYFCASSRGTGGQDTQYFGPGTRLLVL.

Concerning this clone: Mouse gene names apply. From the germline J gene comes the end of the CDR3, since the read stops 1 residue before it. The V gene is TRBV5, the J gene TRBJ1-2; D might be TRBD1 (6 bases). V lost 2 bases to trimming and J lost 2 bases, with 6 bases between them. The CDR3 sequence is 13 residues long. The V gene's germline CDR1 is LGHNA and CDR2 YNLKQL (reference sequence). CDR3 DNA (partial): TGTGCCAGCAGCCAACAGGGGAACTCCGACTACACC. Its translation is CASSQQGNSDYT. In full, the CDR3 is CASSQQGNSDYTF.

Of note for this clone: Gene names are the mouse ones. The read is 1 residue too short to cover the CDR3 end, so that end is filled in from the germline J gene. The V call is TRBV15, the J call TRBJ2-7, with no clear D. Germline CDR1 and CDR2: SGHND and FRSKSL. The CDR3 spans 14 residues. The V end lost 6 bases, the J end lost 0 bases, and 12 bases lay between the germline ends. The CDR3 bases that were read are TGTGCCAGCAGACCCCTGAGGAGCTCCTATGAACAGTAC. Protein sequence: CASRPLRSSYEQY. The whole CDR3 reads CASRPLRSSYEQYF. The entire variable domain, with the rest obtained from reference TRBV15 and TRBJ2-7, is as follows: DAGVTQTPRHEVAEKGQTIILKCEPVSGHNDLFWYRQTKIQGLELLSYFRSKSLMEDGGAFKDRFKAEMLNSSFSTLKIQPTEPKDSAVYLCASRPLRSSYEQYFGPGTRLTVL.

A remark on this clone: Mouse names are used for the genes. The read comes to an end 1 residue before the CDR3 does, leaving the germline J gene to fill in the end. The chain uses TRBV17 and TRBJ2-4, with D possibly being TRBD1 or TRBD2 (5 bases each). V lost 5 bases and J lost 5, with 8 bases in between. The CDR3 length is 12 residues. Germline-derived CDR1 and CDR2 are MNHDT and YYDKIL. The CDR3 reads CASSSGGNTLYF. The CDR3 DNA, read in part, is TGTGCTAGCAGTTCCGGGGGAAACACCTTGTAC.

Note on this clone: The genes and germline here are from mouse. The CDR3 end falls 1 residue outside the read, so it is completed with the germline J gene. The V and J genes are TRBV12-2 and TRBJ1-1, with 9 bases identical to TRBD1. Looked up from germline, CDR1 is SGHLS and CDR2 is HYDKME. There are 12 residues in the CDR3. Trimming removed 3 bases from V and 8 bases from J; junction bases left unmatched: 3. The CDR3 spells CASSSQGAEVFF. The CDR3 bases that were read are TGTGCCAGCTCTTCACAGGGGGCGGAAGTCTTC.

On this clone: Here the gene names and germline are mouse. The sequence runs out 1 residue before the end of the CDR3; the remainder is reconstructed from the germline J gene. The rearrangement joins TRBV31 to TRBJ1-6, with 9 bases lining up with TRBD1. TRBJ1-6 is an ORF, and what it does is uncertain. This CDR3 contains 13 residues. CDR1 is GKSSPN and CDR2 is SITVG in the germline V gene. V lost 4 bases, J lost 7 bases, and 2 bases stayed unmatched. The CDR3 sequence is CAWKGQGNSPLYF. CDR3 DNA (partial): TGTGCCTGGAAGGGACAGGGAAATTCGCCCCTCTAC.

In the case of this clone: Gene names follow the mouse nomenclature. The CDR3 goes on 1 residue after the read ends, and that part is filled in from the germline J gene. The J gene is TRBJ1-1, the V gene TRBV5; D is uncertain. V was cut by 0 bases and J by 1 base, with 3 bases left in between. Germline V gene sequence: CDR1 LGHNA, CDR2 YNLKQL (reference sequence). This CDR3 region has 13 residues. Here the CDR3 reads CASSQDRNTEVFF. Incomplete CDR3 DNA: TGTGCCAGCAGCCAAGACAGAAACACAGAAGTCTTC.

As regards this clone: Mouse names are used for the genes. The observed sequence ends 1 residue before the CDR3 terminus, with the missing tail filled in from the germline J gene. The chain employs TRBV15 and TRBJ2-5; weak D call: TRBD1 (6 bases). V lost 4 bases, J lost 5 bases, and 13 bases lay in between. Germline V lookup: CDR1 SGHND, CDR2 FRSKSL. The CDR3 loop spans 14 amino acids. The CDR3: CASSSQGPGDTQYF. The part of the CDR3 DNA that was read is TGTGCCAGCAGTTCCCAGGGGCCGGGAGACACCCAGTAC.

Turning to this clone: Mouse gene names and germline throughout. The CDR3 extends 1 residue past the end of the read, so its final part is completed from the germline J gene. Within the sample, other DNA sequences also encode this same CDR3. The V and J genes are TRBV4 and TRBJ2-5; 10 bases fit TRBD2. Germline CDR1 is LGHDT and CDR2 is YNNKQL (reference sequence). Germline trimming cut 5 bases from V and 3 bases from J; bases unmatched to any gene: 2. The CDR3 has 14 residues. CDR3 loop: CASSRLGGQDTQYF. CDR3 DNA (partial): TGTGCCAGCAGCCGACTGGGGGGACAAGACACCCAGTAC.

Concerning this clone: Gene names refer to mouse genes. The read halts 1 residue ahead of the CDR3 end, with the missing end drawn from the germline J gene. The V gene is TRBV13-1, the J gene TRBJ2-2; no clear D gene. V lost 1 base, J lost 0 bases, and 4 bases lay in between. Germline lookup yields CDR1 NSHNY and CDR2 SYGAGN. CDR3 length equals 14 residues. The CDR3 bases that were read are TGTGCCAGCAGTGATCCACCAAACACCGGGCAGCTCTAC. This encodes CASSDPPNTGQLY. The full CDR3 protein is CASSDPPNTGQLYF.

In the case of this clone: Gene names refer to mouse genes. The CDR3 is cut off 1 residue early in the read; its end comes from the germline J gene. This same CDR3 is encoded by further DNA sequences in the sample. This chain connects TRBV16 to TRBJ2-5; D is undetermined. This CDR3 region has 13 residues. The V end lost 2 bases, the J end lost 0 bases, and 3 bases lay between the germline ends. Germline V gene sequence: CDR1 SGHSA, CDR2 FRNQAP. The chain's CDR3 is CASSLRNQDTQYF. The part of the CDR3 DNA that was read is TGTGCAAGCAGCTTACGTAACCAAGACACCCAGTAC. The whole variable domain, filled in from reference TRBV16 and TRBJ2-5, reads NAGVIQTPRHKVTGKGQEATLWCEPISGHSAVFWYRQTIVQGLEFLTYFRNQAPIDDSGMPKERFSAQMPNQSHSTLKIQSTQPQDSAVYLCASSLRNQDTQYFGPGTRLLVL.

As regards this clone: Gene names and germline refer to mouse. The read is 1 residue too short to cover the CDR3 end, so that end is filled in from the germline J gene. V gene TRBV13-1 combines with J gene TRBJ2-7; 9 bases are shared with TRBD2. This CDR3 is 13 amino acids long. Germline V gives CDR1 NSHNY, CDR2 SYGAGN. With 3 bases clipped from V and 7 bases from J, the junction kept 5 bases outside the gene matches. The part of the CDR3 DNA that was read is TGTGCCAGCAGTGGACTGGGGGAGGAGGAACAGTAC. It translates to CASSGLGEEEQY. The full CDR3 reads CASSGLGEEEQYF.

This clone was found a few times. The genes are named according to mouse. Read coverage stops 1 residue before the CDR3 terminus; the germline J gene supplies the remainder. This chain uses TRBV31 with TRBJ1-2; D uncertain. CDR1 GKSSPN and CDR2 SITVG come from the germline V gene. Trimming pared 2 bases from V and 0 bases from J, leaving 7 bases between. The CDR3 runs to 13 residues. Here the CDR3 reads CAWSAQANSDYTF. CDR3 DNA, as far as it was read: TGTGCCTGGAGTGCCCAAGCAAACTCCGACTACACC.

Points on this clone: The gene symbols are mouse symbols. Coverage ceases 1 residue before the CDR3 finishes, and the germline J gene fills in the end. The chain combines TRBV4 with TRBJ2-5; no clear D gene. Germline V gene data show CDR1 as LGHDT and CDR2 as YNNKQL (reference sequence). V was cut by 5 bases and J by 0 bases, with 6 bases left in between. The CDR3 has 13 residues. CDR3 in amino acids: CASSVNNQDTQYF. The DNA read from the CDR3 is TGTGCCAGCAGCGTAAATAACCAAGACACCCAGTAC.

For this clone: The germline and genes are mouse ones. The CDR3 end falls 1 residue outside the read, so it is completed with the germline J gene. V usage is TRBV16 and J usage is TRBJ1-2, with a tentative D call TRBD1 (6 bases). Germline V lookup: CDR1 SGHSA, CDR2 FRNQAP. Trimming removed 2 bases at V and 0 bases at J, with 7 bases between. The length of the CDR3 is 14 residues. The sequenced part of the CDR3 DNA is TGTGCAAGCAGCTTACAGGGGTCAAACTCCGACTACACC. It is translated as CASSLQGSNSDYT. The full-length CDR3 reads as CASSLQGSNSDYTF.

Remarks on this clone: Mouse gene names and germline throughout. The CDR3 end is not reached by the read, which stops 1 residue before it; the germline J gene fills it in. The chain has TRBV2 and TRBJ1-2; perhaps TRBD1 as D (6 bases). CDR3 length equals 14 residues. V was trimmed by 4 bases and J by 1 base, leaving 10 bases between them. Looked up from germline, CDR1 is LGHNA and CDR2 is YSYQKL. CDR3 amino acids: CASSRDKKNSDYTF. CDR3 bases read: TGTGCCAGCAGCCGGGACAAAAAAAACTCCGACTACACC.